This record concerns one T cell receptor beta chain sequence. Its target is not known. The study ran its PCR with 60 Vbeta and 13 Jbeta primers. Only in-frame clones appear in the TCRdb table, and some are missing; sequencing was by immunoSEQ multiplex PCR. Altogether around 150,000 clones are present, 79% being singletons, with the ten largest covering 6.5%. CDR1 is SGHRS, CDR2 YFSETQ, per germline. The CDR3 has 17 residues. J lost 0 bases, V lost 5 bases, and 7 bases had no gene match. This entry comes from a study of cytomegalovirus exposure and HLA in healthy donors. Regarding the study as a whole: Most CMV-associated TCR beta chains appeared HLA-restricted in a later analysis. In vitro experiments confirmed that a few CMV-associated chains were specific for CMV antigens.

The rearrangement uses TRBV5-1 and TRBJ2-1, with TRBD2 identical over 11 bases. This receptor was obtained from a man aged 35-49 years in good health and CMV-seropositive. Source material: PBMCs. The CDR3 DNA follows: TGCGCCAGCAGGTCAGGTAGCGGGAGGGTCTCCTACAATGAGCAGTTCTTC. As protein: CASRSGSGRVSYNEQFF.